The clone carrying this TCR beta chain was found a few times. Its cognate antigen is unknown. The data belong to a study of T-cell reconstitution after alpha-beta-depleted transplantation in children. Whole-study results and caveats: Reportedly, roughly two months post-transplant, alpha-beta T cells arose from several hundred expanded graft clones. When one year had passed after transplant, most T-cell counts and diversity came from newly produced T cells. Surviving recipient T cells and thymic progenitors underlay high day-60 TCRbeta diversity in some patients.

Germline CDR1 and CDR2: SQVTM and ANQGSEA. Trimming cost V 7 bases and J 4 bases; bases outside gene matches: 8. The CDR3 covers 13 residues. It was with unique molecular identifiers that the TCRbeta library was prepared. MiXCR, applied by TCRdb to the PCR reads, yields one record per CDR3 protein. The sample contains 440,000 or so distinct CDR3 sequences, about 45% of which appear only once. V is TRBV29-1 and J is TRBJ2-5; 8 nucleotides align to TRBD2. Source: PBMCs, taken before TCRalphabeta/CD19-depleted stem cell transplant. This sequence was found in a girl aged 2-9 years with aplastic anemia, due to receive a stem cell transplant. CDR3 coding DNA: TGCAGCGCAGGGAACCGGGGGGGAGAGACCCAGTACTTC. This codes for CSAGNRGGETQYF.